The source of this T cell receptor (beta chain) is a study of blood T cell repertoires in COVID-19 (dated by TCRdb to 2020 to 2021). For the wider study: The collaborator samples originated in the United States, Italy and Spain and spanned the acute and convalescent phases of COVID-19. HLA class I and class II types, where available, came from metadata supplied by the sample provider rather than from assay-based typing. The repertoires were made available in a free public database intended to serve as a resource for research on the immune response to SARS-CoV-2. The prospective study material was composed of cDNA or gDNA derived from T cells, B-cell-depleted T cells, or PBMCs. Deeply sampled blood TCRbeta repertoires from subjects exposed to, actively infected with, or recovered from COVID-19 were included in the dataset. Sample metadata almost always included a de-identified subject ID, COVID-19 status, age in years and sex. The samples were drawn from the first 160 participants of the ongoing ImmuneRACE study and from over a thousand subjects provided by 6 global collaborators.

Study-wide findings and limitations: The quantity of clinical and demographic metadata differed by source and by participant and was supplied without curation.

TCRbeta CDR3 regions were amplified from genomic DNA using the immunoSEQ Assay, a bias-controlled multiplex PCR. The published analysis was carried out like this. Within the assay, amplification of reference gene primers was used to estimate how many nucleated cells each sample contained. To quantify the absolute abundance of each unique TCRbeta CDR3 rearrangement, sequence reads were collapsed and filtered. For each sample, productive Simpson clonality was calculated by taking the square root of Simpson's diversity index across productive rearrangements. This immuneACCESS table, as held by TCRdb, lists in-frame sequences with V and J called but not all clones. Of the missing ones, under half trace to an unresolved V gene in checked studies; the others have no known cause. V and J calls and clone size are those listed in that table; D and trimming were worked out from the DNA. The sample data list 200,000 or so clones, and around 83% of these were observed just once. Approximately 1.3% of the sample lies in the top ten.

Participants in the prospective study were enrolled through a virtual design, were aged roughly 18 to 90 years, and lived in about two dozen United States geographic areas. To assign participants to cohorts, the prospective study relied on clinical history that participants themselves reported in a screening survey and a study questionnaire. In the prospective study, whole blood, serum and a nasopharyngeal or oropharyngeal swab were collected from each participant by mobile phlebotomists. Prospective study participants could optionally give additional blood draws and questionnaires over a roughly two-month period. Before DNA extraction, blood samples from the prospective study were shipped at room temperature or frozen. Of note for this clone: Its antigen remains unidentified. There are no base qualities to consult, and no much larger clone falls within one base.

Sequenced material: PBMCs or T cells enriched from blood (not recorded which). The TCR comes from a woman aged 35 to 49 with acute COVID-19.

Here is the DNA: TGTGCCAGCAGGACCAGACAGCACAATCAGCCCCAGCATTTT. Translation gives CASRTRQHNQPQHF. The chain employs TRBV6-5 and TRBJ1-5; possibly the D gene is TRBD1, per 5 matching bases. V is clipped by 6 bases and J by 3 bases, and the sequence between their germline boundaries is 12 bases long. Sequences MNHEY (CDR1) and SVGAGI (CDR2) are obtained from the germline V gene. Reading from cysteine to phenylalanine, the CDR3 counts 14 amino acids. Only CDR3 DNA is held: 42 bases, read in frame from base 1.